This TCR beta chain was profiled in a study of beta chain features in type 1 diabetes (dated by TCRdb to 2017 to 2018). At the level of the whole study: Mean age, gender distribution, total cell number and subset yield were not different between patients and healthy donors. Across all samples, some 110,000,000 sorted cells were examined, and cell number per subset correlated strongly with RNA yield. In the study, TCRB repertoires of sorted circulating CD4+ T cell subsets from recently diagnosed type 1 diabetes patients were compared with those of matched healthy donors. Whereas all 30 or so donors provided naive and central memory subsets, regulatory and stem cell-like memory subsets were isolated from just 8 patients and about eight healthy donors.

The full study reports these points: Shorter templates might have been favored by PCR, but patient and control samples were amplified and corrected together, so both groups would have been affected equally by any skew. Because cDNA rather than genomic DNA was sequenced, highly expressing activated cells could have been over-represented, although no difference in activation and CD3 levels was found between groups. At VDJ recombination sites, patients with type 1 diabetes made fewer insertions and deleted more nucleotides, a pattern implying thymic rearrangement abnormalities. Only small numbers of individuals were included in the HLA sub-analyses, which left unresolved whether HLA type had any influence on TCRB rearrangement. Naive, central memory and regulatory TCRB repertoires appeared to be more alike among patients than among healthy donors. A moderate but significant shortening of TCRB CDR3 length was observed in type 1 diabetes patients in all four CD4+ subsets.

All of the isolated RNA was reverse transcribed with the High Capacity cDNA Reverse Transcription Kit, so expressed TCRB transcripts were sequenced. Naive, central memory and regulatory T cell samples underwent deep immunoSEQ sequencing, averaging about 3.57 million total reads per sample. Sorted cells were lysed in RLT buffer, and RNA was extracted using DNase-treated RNeasy Micro or Mini kits according to cell number. Each cell subset was processed separately to prevent cross-contamination, with patient and healthy donor samples processed together. The immunoSEQ multiplex PCR was used to amplify TCRB sequences from cDNA, generating 87-bp fragments that spanned the CDR3 region. Sequencing of the amplicons was done on the Illumina HiSeq platform. In the original analysis: PCR bias was computationally corrected using synthetic template baselines, reads within Hamming distance 2 were collapsed, and singletons that could not be merged were discarded. By aligning reads against IMGT, V, D and J genes, CDR3 length, and insertions or deletions at six rearrangement sites were assigned. Clonotype counts were normalized to sorted cell number within each subset before computing true diversity and Gini coefficients with the tcR R package. The overlap coefficient, calculated on TCRB nucleotide sequences, was used to quantify repertoire sharing. Out-of-frame TCRB sequences from naive cells were analyzed as a proxy for the pre-selection repertoire. TCRdb retrieved this table from immuneACCESS and kept in-frame rearrangements only. Not all clones are present; in checked studies, unresolved V genes account for under half, and no reason is known for the remainder. V, J and clone size are taken as reported in that table, and D and trimming were inferred from the DNA itself. For this sample there are nearly 700,000 clones; around an eighth appear just once. The ten largest clones represent about 0.02% of the sample.

A note on this clone: Which antigen it targets is not known. No clone much larger than this one lies a single base away; base qualities are absent.

Each donor gave one peripheral blood draw, averaging roughly 0.11 L, which was collected into heparinised tubes. A BD FACSAria II and a panel including CD45RO, CCR7, CD25, CD127, CD95 and CD27 were used to sort naive, central memory, regulatory and stem cell-like memory CD4+ T cells. Every sorted population had a purity above 98%. PBMCs were separated immediately by Lymphoprep density gradient centrifugation and were stained directly, without being cultured. So that batch effects would be minimized, each experiment stained and sorted samples in pairs, pairing one healthy donor with one patient. CDR3 length: 11 amino acids, cysteine to phenylalanine. Of the read, only the CDR3 DNA is kept; its 33 bases are in frame from base 1. Trimming at the junction amounts to 3 bases on V and 11 bases on J, and the germline ends lie 11 bases apart. The germline V gene sets CDR1 to SNHLY and CDR2 to FYNNEI.

The sequencing sample was made of naive CD4+ T cells from blood. The cell subset or site tag for this specimen amounts to: true naive CD4+ T cells. The sequence was obtained from a man aged 18 to 35 with type 1 diabetes. The chain was built from TRBV2 and TRBJ2-7; a tentative D match to TRBD1 spans 5 bases. The sequenced DNA: TGTGCCAGCAGTGAGACCCAACAGGAGTACTTC. It is translated as CASSETQQEYF.